The TCR beta chain under discussion was sequenced for a study of cytomegalovirus exposure and HLA in healthy donors. Regarding the study as a whole: In a later analysis, first-cohort TCR clusters were found to tend to co-occur in the 130 or so validation repertoires. Rare TCR sequences predominated, though certain public TCRs were found in many donors.

Separate from the roughly 700-subject first cohort was the approximately 120-subject validation cohort, to which the donors belonged. Assay: immunoSEQ multiplex PCR; the TCRdb copy retains only in-frame clones and omits some. The profile shows tens of thousands of clones, over 95% of them singletons. This CDR3 spans 14 amino acids. Germline CDR1 MNHEY, CDR2 SMNVEV (reference sequence). The germline V and J ends were trimmed by 3 bases and 2 bases, with 9 bases remaining between them. This clone was recorded only once. What it recognizes is unknown. The clonotype originates from a woman between 18 and 30 years old in good health and CMV-seropositive. Material for sequencing was PBMCs. This chain connects TRBV27 to TRBJ2-3; D is uncertain. The CDR3 here is CASSLGWSTDTQYF. The CDR3 DNA reads as TGTGCCAGCAGTTTGGGCTGGTCCACAGATACGCAGTATTTT.